This TCR beta chain was captured by sequencing in a study of beta chain features in type 1 diabetes. Across the whole study: Across the samples, about 100 million sorted cells were examined in total.

J lost 1 base, V lost 0 bases, and 3 bases had no gene match. Germline V CDR1 and CDR2: LGHNA, YNFKEQ. This CDR3 contains 16 residues. The study, taken as a whole, reports: A PCR bias possibly favoring shorter templates would apply equally to patients and controls. Significant though moderate, a shortening of TCRB CDR3s appeared in all four CD4+ subsets of Type 1 diabetes patients. The study found that naive, central memory and Treg TCRB repertoires appeared more similar in patients than in healthy donors.

Note on this clone: The antigen remains undetermined.

Every bit of the isolated RNA underwent reverse transcription, so sequencing read expressed TCRB transcripts. Produced via immunoSEQ multiplex PCR; TCRdb's table is partial and in-frame only. The top ten clones hold 0.7% of a sample with about 160,000 clones, roughly 10% of them seen once. The sample was central memory CD4+ T cells from blood. This rearrangement joins TRBV4-2 to TRBJ2-7, with 10 bases matching TRBD2. The clonotype comes from a woman between 25 and 40 years old with type 1 diabetes. The CDR3 is CASSQDFSGRSYEQYF. As DNA, the CDR3 is TGTGCCAGCAGCCAAGATTTTAGCGGGAGGTCCTACGAGCAGTACTTC.